Following are 20 T cell receptor beta chains from one sample sequenced in a study of shared clonotypes between healthy human individuals. Only in-frame clones appear in the TCRdb table, and some are missing; sequencing was by immunoSEQ multiplex PCR. The sample has about 490,000 clones, 79% seen once. Sequenced input: PBMCs. These receptors were collected from a woman between 40 and 55 years old in good health. Some clones in this sample may be carry-over from other donors' samples.

The chain links TRBV7-8 to TRBJ2-1, with 9 nucleotides matching TRBD2. V gave up 0 bases and J gave up 3 bases; unmatched junction bases: 0. Germline CDR1 SGHVS, CDR2 FQNEAQ. CDR3 length equals 15 residues. CDR3 nucleotides: TGTGCCAGCAGCTTAGCAGCGGGAGGCTACAATGAGCAGTTCTTC. Protein: CASSLAAGGYNEQFF.

The V gene is TRBV5-5, the J gene TRBJ2-7; D may be TRBD1 or TRBD2 (5 bases each). The CDR3 totals 15 residues. V lost 0 bases to trimming and J lost 7 bases, with 17 bases between them. Germline V CDR1 and CDR2: SGHKS, YYEKEE (reference sequence). The CDR3 bases are TGTGCCAGCAGCTTGGGCCCGGGGCCCGGGTGGGAGCAGTACTTC. It specifies CASSLGPGPGWEQYF.

The sample holds a few counts of this clone. At one end, the junction sequence differs from germline, possibly due to a read error. The rearrangement joins TRBV27 to TRBJ2-7, with TRBD2 identical over 8 bases. Germline CDR1 and CDR2: MNHEY and SMNVEV (reference sequence). The length of the CDR3 is 16 residues. The CDR3 protein is CASSPDGVAGSFEQYF. The CDR3 DNA is TGTGCCAGCAGTCCCGACGGGGTAGCGGGATCCTTCGAGCAGTACTTC.

CDR3 region: CASSRQVNTGELFF. CDR3 coding DNA: TGTGCCAGCAGCCGACAGGTGAACACCGGGGAGCTGTTTTTT. The chain carries TRBV16 and TRBJ2-2, with D perhaps matching TRBD1 (6 bases). The germline V gene has CDR1 KGHSY and CDR2 FQNENV. Deletions cut 4 bases from V and 1 base from J, with 7 bases between. The CDR3 loop spans 14 amino acids.

V usage is TRBV19 and J usage is TRBJ1-5; D is perhaps TRBD1 (5 bases). V was pared by 1 base and J by 2 bases, with 12 bases between. Germline assignment: CDR1 LNHDA and CDR2 SQIVND (reference sequence). This CDR3 has 16 amino acids. CDR3 nucleotide sequence: TGTGCCAGTAGTATAGGGTTGGGGGTTGGCAATCAGCCCCAGCATTTT. Amino acids: CASSIGLGVGNQPQHF.

Details on this clone: A far larger clone is one nucleotide away, so this likely arose from a read error. The missing conserved phenylalanine or tryptophan at the end of this CDR3 makes a read error likely. The chain couples TRBV6-5 to TRBJ2-2; 7 nucleotides match TRBD1. The CDR3 consists of 13 residues. With V trimmed by 6 bases and J by 6 bases, 4 bases remained unmatched. Per the germline V gene, CDR1 is MNHEY and CDR2 is SVGAGI. The CDR3 DNA reads TGTGCCAGCAGCACAGGGGACGCCGGGGAGCTGTTTTAT. Protein product: CASSTGDAGELFY.

Notes on this clone: The junction does not match germline at one end; this may be a read error. J is TRBJ2-2 and V is TRBV7-7; no firm D call. This CDR3 contains 14 residues. CDR1 is SSHAT and CDR2 is FNYEAQ in the germline V gene (reference sequence). As DNA, the CDR3 is TGTGCTAGCAGCTCCCAGCGCAACACCGGGGAGCTGTTTTTT. As protein: CASSSQRNTGELFF.

The chain combines TRBV5-6 with TRBJ2-6; D gene unclear. CDR1 SGHDT and CDR2 YYEEEE come from the germline V gene. V lost 0 bases and J lost 0, with 7 bases in between. CDR3 length equals 16 residues. The CDR3 DNA reads as TGTGCCAGCAGCTTGGATATGGGCTCTGGGGCCAACGTCCTGACTTTC. It is translated as CASSLDMGSGANVLTF.

As to this clone: One end of the junction fails to match germline, which may point to a read error. The sample carries other DNA sequences with the same CDR3. This chain links TRBV5-6 with TRBJ2-5; D not certain. The germline gives CDR1 SGHDT, CDR2 YYEEEE. This CDR3 spans 13 amino acids. CDR3 nucleotides: TGTGCCAGCAGCCCTGACAACCAAGAGACCCAATACTTC. This encodes CASSPDNQETQYF.

This chain uses TRBV5-1 with TRBJ1-3, with TRBD1 matching over 7 bases. The CDR3 totals 14 residues. CDR1 is SGHRS, CDR2 YFSETQ, per germline. Trimming removed 4 bases from V and 4 bases from J; junction bases left unmatched: 5. The CDR3: CASSPGTEGNTIYF. In nucleotides, the CDR3 is TGCGCCAGCAGCCCCGGGACAGAGGGAAACACCATATATTTT.

This sequence joins TRBV5-1 and TRBJ2-7, with D perhaps TRBD2 (9 bases). The CDR3 covers 16 residues. The germline CDR1 and CDR2 sequences are SGHRS and YFSETQ. V was shortened by 1 base and J by 5 bases, with 19 bases between the two germline ends. The CDR3 protein is CASSLSGGGRANEQYF. CDR3 in DNA: TGCGCCAGCAGCTTGTCAGGGGGCGGGAGGGCCAACGAGCAGTACTTC. Variable domain in full (rest from reference TRBV5-1 and TRBJ2-7): KAGVTQTPRYLIKTRGQQVTLSCSPISGHRSVSWYQQTPGQGLQFLFEYFSETQRNKGNFPGRFSGRQFSNSRSEMNVSTLELGDSALYLCASSLSGGGRANEQYFGPGTRLTVT.

The chain uses TRBV30 and TRBJ2-7; D may be TRBD2 (6 bases). This CDR3 region has 13 residues. Between the trimmed V and J ends, which lost 0 bases and 3 bases, there was a span of 9 bases. Per germline, CDR1 GTSNPN and CDR2 SVGIG (reference sequence). The CDR3 reads CAWSVRLVYEQYF. Written as DNA, the CDR3 is TGTGCCTGGAGTGTACGACTAGTCTACGAGCAGTACTTC. The whole variable domain, filled in from reference TRBV30 and TRBJ2-7, reads SQTIHQWPATLVQPVGSPLSLECTVEGTSNPNLYWYRQAAGRGLQLLFYSVGIGQISSEVPQNLSASRPQDRQFILSSKKLLLSDSGFYLCAWSVRLVYEQYFGPGTRLTVT.

The genes are TRBV5-4 and TRBJ1-2; D unclear. This CDR3 region has 14 residues. Germline V gene lookup returns CDR1 SGHNT and CDR2 YYREEE (reference sequence). Trimming shortened V by 3 bases and J by 6 bases, and 15 bases separated the two germline ends. Written as DNA, the CDR3 is TGTGCCAGCAGCTCCCCTGTTGCGCCTGATGGCTACACCTTC. Translation: CASSSPVAPDGYTF.

The chain carries TRBV28 and TRBJ1-5; 8 bases are a match to TRBD1. The trim removed 3 bases at V and 5 bases at J, leaving 3 bases unmatched. CDR3 size: 14 residues. Per germline, CDR1 MDHEN and CDR2 SYDVKM. The CDR3 protein is CASSFLQGDQPQHF. The CDR3 coding sequence is TGTGCCAGCAGTTTCTTACAGGGGGATCAGCCCCAGCATTTT. The full variable domain, rest sourced from reference TRBV28 and TRBJ1-5, is DVKVTQSSRYLVKRTGEKVFLECVQDMDHENMFWYRQDPGLGLRLIYFSYDVKMKEKGDIPEGYSVSREKKERFSLILESASTNQTSMYLCASSFLQGDQPQHFGDGTRLSIL.

This chain connects TRBV5-8 to TRBJ2-5; tentatively, D is TRBD1 or TRBD2 (6 bases each). V was clipped by 2 bases and J by 4 bases, with 9 bases between them. The CDR3 is 13 residues long. The germline gives CDR1 SGHTS, CDR2 YDEGEE. The CDR3 DNA reads TGTGCCAGCAGCTTAGGGGGGCGAGAGACCCAGTACTTC. Its translation is CASSLGGRETQYF.

V gene TRBV28 combines with J gene TRBJ2-1; tentatively, D is TRBD1 or TRBD2 (5 bases each). V was pared by 4 bases and J by 1 base, with 14 bases between. The CDR3 is made up of 16 amino acids. Germline CDR1 reads MDHEN; CDR2 reads SYDVKM. As DNA, the CDR3 is TGTGCCAGCAGTTCACCTCTCTGGGGGTCCTACAATGAGCAGTTCTTC. Protein product: CASSSPLWGSYNEQFF.

This rearrangement joins TRBV29-1 to TRBJ1-1; 7 nucleotides line up with TRBD1. Germline V gene data show CDR1 as SQVTM and CDR2 as ANQGSEA. The CDR3 is 15 amino acids. Unmatched junction bases numbered 13, after V lost 3 bases and J lost 6 bases. The CDR3 sequence: CSVDSRTGVGAEAFF. In DNA form, the CDR3 reads TGCAGCGTTGATAGCCGAACAGGGGTAGGGGCTGAAGCTTTCTTT.

The chain is built from TRBV7-8 and TRBJ2-1; 10 bases line up with TRBD1. CDR1 SGHVS and CDR2 FQNEAQ come from the germline V gene. V gave up 1 base and J gave up 9 bases; unmatched junction bases: 6. This CDR3 comprises 15 residues. The CDR3 protein is CASSLVETGGFEQFF. The CDR3 DNA follows: TGTGCCAGCAGCTTAGTTGAGACAGGGGGCTTTGAGCAGTTCTTC. The full variable domain, its missing parts supplied by reference TRBV7-8 and TRBJ2-1, is GAGVSQSPRYKVAKRGQDVALRCDPISGHVSLFWYQQALGQGPEFLTYFQNEAQLDKSGLPSDRFFAERPEGSVSTLKIQRTQQEDSAVYLCASSLVETGGFEQFFGPGTRLTVL.

The V and J genes are TRBV7-2 and TRBJ2-7; 9 nucleotides match TRBD2. The CDR3 spans 19 residues. V shed 6 bases and J 3 bases; nucleotides not matched to a gene: 21. Germline V gene data show CDR1 as SGHTA and CDR2 as FQGNSA. The CDR3 here is CASSPRLAVLFSPDYEQYF. CDR3 DNA sequence: TGTGCCAGCAGTCCACGACTAGCGGTCCTTTTCTCCCCCGACTACGAGCAGTACTTC. The whole variable domain, remainder taken from reference TRBV7-2 and TRBJ2-7, is GAGVSQSPSNKVTEKGKDVELRCDPISGHTALYWYRQSLGQGLEFLIYFQGNSAPDKSGLPSDRFSAERTGGSVSTLTIQRTQQEDSAVYLCASSPRLAVLFSPDYEQYFGPGTRLTVT.

This clone was seen just once. The chain links TRBV5-1 to TRBJ2-5, with 7 bases fitting TRBD1. This CDR3 has 14 residues. The germline gives CDR1 SGHRS, CDR2 YFSETQ. V shed 0 bases and J 5 bases; nucleotides not matched to a gene: 4. The CDR3 DNA reads as TGCGCCAGCAGCTTGGGGACAGGAAGGGAGACCCAGTACTTC. Translation: CASSLGTGRETQYF.